The 2 T cell receptor beta chains listed next were all sequenced from one sample in a study of blood T cell repertoires in COVID-19 (dated by TCRdb to the early 2020s). Libraries were prepared through the immunoSEQ multiplex PCR assay. Entries here come from immuneACCESS through TCRdb and include only in-frame sequences with V and J called. Some clones fail to appear in such tables; in the studies checked, an unresolved V gene covers under half of the shortfall, and the cause of the remainder is unknown. The sample data list more than 110,000 clones, and approximately 80% of these were observed just once. The top ten clones comprise 35% to 50% of the sample. Sequenced sample: peripheral blood. The receptors were gathered from a human donor in a cohort sampled during active COVID-19.

The V call is TRBV5-1, the J call TRBJ2-3; perhaps TRBD1 as D (5 bases). CDR3 length: 16 residues. V lost 0 bases and J 0 bases, leaving 11 bases between the germline ends. Germline loops: CDR1 SGHRS, CDR2 YFSETQ. Here the CDR3 DNA reads TGCGCCAGCAGCTTGGAGGGCAGGGTGAGCACAGATACGCAGTATTTT. Residues: CASSLEGRVSTDTQYF.

CDR3 nucleotides: TGTGCCAGCAGCCCGGACAGGAGCGAAGCTTTCTTT. It encodes CASSPDRSEAFF. The chain employs TRBV5-4 and TRBJ1-1; 7 positions match TRBD1. Germline V gene data show CDR1 as SGHNT and CDR2 as YYREEE (reference sequence). This CDR3 region has 12 residues. V gave up 4 bases and J gave up 8 bases; unmatched junction bases: 5. Looking up the rest from reference TRBV5-4 and TRBJ1-1 gives the full variable domain: ETGVTQSPTHLIKTRGQQVTLRCSSQSGHNTVSWYQQALGQGPQFIFQYYREEENGRGNFPPRFSGLQFPNYSSELNVNALELDDSALYLCASSPDRSEAFFGQGTRLTVV.